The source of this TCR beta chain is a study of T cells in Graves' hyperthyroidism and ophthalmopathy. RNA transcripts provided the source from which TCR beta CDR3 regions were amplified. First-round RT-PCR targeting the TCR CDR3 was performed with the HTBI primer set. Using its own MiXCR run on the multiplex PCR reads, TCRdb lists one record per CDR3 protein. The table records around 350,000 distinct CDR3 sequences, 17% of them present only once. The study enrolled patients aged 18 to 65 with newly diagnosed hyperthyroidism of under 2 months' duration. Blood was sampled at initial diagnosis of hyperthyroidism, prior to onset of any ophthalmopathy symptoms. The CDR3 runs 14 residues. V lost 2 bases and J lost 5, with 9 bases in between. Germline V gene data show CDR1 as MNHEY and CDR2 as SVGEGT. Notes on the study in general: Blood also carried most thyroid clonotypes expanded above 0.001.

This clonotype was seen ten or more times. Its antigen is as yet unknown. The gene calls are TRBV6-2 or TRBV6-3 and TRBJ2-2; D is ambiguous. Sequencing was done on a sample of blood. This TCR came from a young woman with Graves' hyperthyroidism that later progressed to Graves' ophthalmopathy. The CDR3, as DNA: TGTGCCAGCAGTTACAGGAGAAGGACCGGGGAGCTGTTTTTT. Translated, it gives CASSYRRRTGELFF.